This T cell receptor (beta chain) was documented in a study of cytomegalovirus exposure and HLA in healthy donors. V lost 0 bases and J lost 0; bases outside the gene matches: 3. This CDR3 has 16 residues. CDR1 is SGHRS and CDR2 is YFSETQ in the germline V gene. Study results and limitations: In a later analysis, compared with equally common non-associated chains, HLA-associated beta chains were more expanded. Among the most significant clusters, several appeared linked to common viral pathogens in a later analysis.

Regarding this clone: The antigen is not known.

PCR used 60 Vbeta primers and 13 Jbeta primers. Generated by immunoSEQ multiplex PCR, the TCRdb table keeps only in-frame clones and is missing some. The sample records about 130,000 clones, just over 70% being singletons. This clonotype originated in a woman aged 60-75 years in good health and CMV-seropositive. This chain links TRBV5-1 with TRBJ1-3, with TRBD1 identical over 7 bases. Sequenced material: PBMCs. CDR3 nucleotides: TGCGCCAGCAGCTTGGTCGGGACAGACTCTGGAAACACCATATATTTT. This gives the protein CASSLVGTDSGNTIYF.